These T cell receptor beta chains were read from a single sample in a study of T cell repertoires in cytomegalovirus infection. TCRdb re-analysed the reads in MiXCR, keeping a single row per CDR3 protein. The sample contains hundreds of thousands of distinct CDR3 sequences, roughly 31% of which appear only once. Antigen specificity for these receptors is unknown. The source was cultured CD8+ T cells from PBMCs, collected from culture after CMV antigen stimulation. These receptor sequences come from a human donor in good health (CMV status not recorded). Some clones in this sample may be carry-over from other donors' samples. The CDR3 runs from the conserved cysteine through the conserved F or W. Fields, in order: CDR3 DNA, CDR3 protein, D gene, clone size, V gene, J gene. The D gene is left open where the match is weak. A row's size may be missing; if present it is once, few, many or a size class.

DNA: TGCAGTGCTAGGGGGACAGGGACCACTGAAGCTTTCTTT
CDR3: CSARGTGTTEAFF
D: TRBD1
size: .
V: TRBV20-1
J: TRBJ1-1

DNA: TGTGCCAGCAGCTTAGGGGAAGGTAGTGGCTACACCTTC
CDR3: CASSLGEGSGYTF
D: .
size: many
V: TRBV7-6
J: TRBJ1-2

DNA: TGCGCCAGCAGCCAATTAGCGGGGGATGAGACCCAGTACTTC
CDR3: CASSQLAGDETQYF
D: TRBD2
size: few
V: TRBV4-3
J: TRBJ2-5

DNA: TGTGCCAGCAGCCCACGGACAGTGAATGAGCAGTTCTTC
CDR3: CASSPRTVNEQFF
D: .
size: many
V: TRBV7-8
J: TRBJ2-1

DNA: TGTGCCACCCTGGCGCGGGAGACCCAGTACTTC
CDR3: CATLARETQYF
D: .
size: .
V: TRBV6-1
J: TRBJ2-5

DNA: TGCGCCAGCCTATCCAATATCCATCACGTGGACAGCCTCTCTGGAAACACCATATATTTT
CDR3: CASLSNIHHVDSLSGNTIYF
D: .
size: few
V: TRBV5-1
J: TRBJ1-3

DNA: TGTGCCAGTAGTATTCAACGGACTCTGAACACTGAAGCTTTCTTT
CDR3: CASSIQRTLNTEAFF
D: .
size: .
V: TRBV19
J: TRBJ1-1

DNA: TGTACCAGCAGTTTATTACGGGTGAAGCAGCCGGGAATCTACGAGCAGTACTTC
CDR3: CTSSLLRVKQPGIYEQYF
D: .
size: few
V: TRBV27
J: TRBJ2-7

DNA: TGTGCCAGCAGCATGCTTGGTCAGGGGGAGACCCAGTACTTC
CDR3: CASSMLGQGETQYF
D: .
size: .
V: TRBV9
J: TRBJ2-5

DNA: TGCGCCAGCAGCCAAGATAATAACAGGGTAACCTACAATGAGCAGTTCTTC
CDR3: CASSQDNNRVTYNEQFF
D: .
size: few
V: TRBV4-1
J: TRBJ2-1

DNA: TGTGCCAGCAGCTCACGGGGGGGCGCGGGGAGAAATCAGCCCCAGCATTTT
CDR3: CASSSRGGAGRNQPQHF
D: .
size: .
V: TRBV7-8
J: TRBJ1-5

DNA: TGTGCCAGCAGCTTATTGGGGGCCAGGGGTGAAAAACTGTTTTTT
CDR3: CASSLLGARGEKLFF
D: .
size: .
V: TRBV7-6
J: TRBJ1-4

DNA: TGTGCCAGCAGTGCCTCCGGGGATAGCACAGATACGCAGTATTTT
CDR3: CASSASGDSTDTQYF
D: .
size: .
V: TRBV25-1
J: TRBJ2-3

DNA: TGTGCCAGCAGCTCGTTAGCGGGCCTGGACGATGAGCAGTTCTTC
CDR3: CASSSLAGLDDEQFF
D: TRBD2
size: .
V: TRBV7-9
J: TRBJ2-1

DNA: TGTGCCATCAGTGAGCCCAGCGGGAACACCGGGGAGCTGTTTTTT
CDR3: CAISEPSGNTGELFF
D: .
size: .
V: TRBV10-3
J: TRBJ2-2

DNA: TGCGCCAGCAGCCAGTTTACAGGGAACACTGAAGCTTTCTTT
CDR3: CASSQFTGNTEAFF
D: .
size: few
V: TRBV4-1
J: TRBJ1-1

DNA: TGTGCCATCAGGGGGGACGGAACCTACGAGCAGTACTTC
CDR3: CAIRGDGTYEQYF
D: .
size: .
V: TRBV10-3
J: TRBJ2-7

DNA: TGTGCCAGCAGCCGGGACAGGGCGGACACCTTC
CDR3: CASSRDRADTF
D: TRBD1
size: few
V: TRBV28
J: TRBJ1-2

DNA: TGTGCCAGCAGCCTACACCAGGCTGGGGTTTCACCCCTCCACTTT
CDR3: CASSLHQAGVSPLHF
D: .
size: .
V: TRBV11-2
J: TRBJ1-6

DNA: TGTGCCAGCTCACTCGCGGAGGAAGGGGTCTACGAGCAGTACTTC
CDR3: CASSLAEEGVYEQYF
D: .
size: .
V: TRBV18
J: TRBJ2-7

DNA: TGTGCCAGCAGTTATCAGGGAGTTACTGAAGCTTTCTTT
CDR3: CASSYQGVTEAFF
D: .
size: .
V: TRBV6-2/TRBV6-3
J: TRBJ1-1

DNA: TGCAGTGCCTGGACGGATGAATCCTACGAGCAGTACTTC
CDR3: CSAWTDESYEQYF
D: .
size: few
V: TRBV20-1
J: TRBJ2-7

DNA: TGTGCCAGTAATATAGAATTAGGGGGATTGACTGAAGCTTTCTTT
CDR3: CASNIELGGLTEAFF
D: .
size: .
V: TRBV19
J: TRBJ1-1

DNA: TGTGCCAGCAGTCCCTCACAGGGTGGGTACACTGAAGCTTTCTTT
CDR3: CASSPSQGGYTEAFF
D: .
size: .
V: TRBV6-2/TRBV6-3
J: TRBJ1-1